The 5 T cell receptor beta chains below come from one sample, sequenced in a study of cytomegalovirus exposure and HLA in healthy donors. This table comes from immunoSEQ multiplex PCR, and its TCRdb copy is limited to in-frame clones, with some not included. The table records some 140,000 clones, about nine tenths of them present only once. Sequenced sample: PBMCs. The source of these receptors is a young man in good health and CMV-seronegative.

The chain couples TRBV11-3 to TRBJ2-1, with a possible D match to TRBD1 (6 bases). The V end lost 5 bases, the J end lost 4 bases, and 12 bases lay between the germline ends. Germline V CDR1 and CDR2: SGHNT, YENEEA. The CDR3 runs 14 residues. The chain's CDR3 is CASSTLDRYNEQFF. The CDR3 DNA is TGTGCCAGCAGCACCTTAGACAGGTACAATGAGCAGTTCTTC.

The V gene is TRBV5-6, the J gene TRBJ1-6; no definite D call. From germline, CDR1 is SGHDT and CDR2 YYEEEE. The CDR3 has 14 residues. Trimming stripped 2 bases from V and 7 bases from J, with 10 bases between. This CDR3 reads CASSFSLVNSPLHF. The CDR3 nucleotides read TGTGCCAGCAGCTTTAGCCTCGTGAATTCACCCCTCCACTTT.

This clone is categorized as medium-sized (0.01 to 0.1%). This chain links TRBV27 with TRBJ2-1; 13 positions agree with TRBD2. The germline V gene has CDR1 MNHEY and CDR2 SMNVEV (reference sequence). The CDR3 has 13 residues. The CDR3 DNA sequence: TGTGCTATCGGGACTAGCGGGAACTTTGAGCAGTTCTTC. Amino acid sequence: CAIGTSGNFEQFF.

This clone has a single count. V and J are TRBV4-2 and TRBJ2-3; 12 nucleotides align to TRBD2. The CDR3 has 16 residues. Germline CDR1 is LGHNA and CDR2 is YNFKEQ. V was pared by 6 bases and J by 2 bases, with 6 bases of the junction left unmatched. The CDR3 reads CASSPTSGGHTDTQYF. DNA of the CDR3: TGTGCCAGCAGTCCTACTAGCGGGGGGCACACAGATACGCAGTATTTT.

The rearrangement links TRBV7-8 to TRBJ2-2; 8 nucleotides align to TRBD1. The CDR3 runs to 14 residues. V dropped 4 bases and J dropped 6; count of bases not matched to a gene: 4. Looked up from germline, CDR1 is SGHVS and CDR2 is FQNEAQ. The CDR3 DNA is TGTGCCAGCAGCTCAGGACAGGGTGCCGGGGAGCTGTTTTTT. Its translation: CASSSGQGAGELFF.